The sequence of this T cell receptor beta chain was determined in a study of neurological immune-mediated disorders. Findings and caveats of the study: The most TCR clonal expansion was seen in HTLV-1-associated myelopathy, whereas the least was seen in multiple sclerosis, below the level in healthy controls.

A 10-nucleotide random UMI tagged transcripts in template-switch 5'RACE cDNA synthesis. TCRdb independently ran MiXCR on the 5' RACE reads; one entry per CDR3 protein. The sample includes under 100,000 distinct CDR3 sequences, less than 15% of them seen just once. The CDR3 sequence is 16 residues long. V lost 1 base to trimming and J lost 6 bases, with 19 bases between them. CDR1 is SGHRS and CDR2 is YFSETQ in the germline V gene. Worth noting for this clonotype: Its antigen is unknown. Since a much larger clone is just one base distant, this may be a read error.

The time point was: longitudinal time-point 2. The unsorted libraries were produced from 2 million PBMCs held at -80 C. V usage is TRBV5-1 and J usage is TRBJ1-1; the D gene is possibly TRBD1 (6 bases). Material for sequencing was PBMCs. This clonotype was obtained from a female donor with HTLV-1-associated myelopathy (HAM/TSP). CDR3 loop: CASSLRTEGGAAEAFF. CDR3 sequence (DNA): TGCGCCAGCAGCTTGCGTACGGAGGGGGGGGCTGCTGAAGCTTTCTTT.